This T cell receptor (beta chain) stems from a study of blood T cell repertoires in COVID-19. The germline V gene encodes CDR1 LNHDA and CDR2 SQIVND (reference sequence). V shed 5 bases and J shed 0 bases, with 13 bases lying between them. This CDR3 is built from 15 residues. The protocol was immunoSEQ multiplex PCR, while the TCRdb copy is restricted to in-frame clones and leaves out a portion. Of some 150,000 clones detected, around 87% appear once; the ten largest clones hold approximately 9%. The chain joins TRBV19 to TRBJ1-2; D gene ambiguous. The sequence was obtained from a woman in her 50s with active or convalescent COVID-19. What was sequenced was peripheral blood. The CDR3 loop reads CASSHQWAANYGYTF. The DNA for the CDR3 is TGTGCCAGTAGTCATCAGTGGGCCGCTAACTATGGCTACACCTTC.